These 29 T cell receptor beta chains came from one sample sequenced in a study of T-cell reconstitution after alpha-beta-depleted transplantation in children. Unique molecular identifiers were incorporated during preparation of the TCRbeta library. Each CDR3 protein gets one entry after TCRdb re-called the PCR reads with MiXCR. The sample has 27,000 or so distinct CDR3 sequences; roughly a sixth are singletons. The sample was PBMCs, mostly from graft donor cells, taken 60 days after TCRalphabeta/CD19-depleted stem cell transplant. The source of these receptors is a male patient between 2 and 10 years old who had a stem cell transplant for acute lymphoblastic leukemia, so the T cells may come from the graft donor.

This clonotype came up many times. The CDR3 DNA follows: TGTGCCAGCAGAACTCGAATAAATAGCAATCATGAGCAGTTCTTC. Residues: CASRTRINSNHEQFF. The V and J genes are TRBV5-4 and TRBJ2-1; no reliable D call. The V gene's germline CDR1 is SGHNT and CDR2 YYREEE (reference sequence). The CDR3 is made up of 15 amino acids. Trimming shortened V by 5 bases and J by 8 bases, and 20 bases separated the two germline ends.

This sequence joins TRBV20-1 and TRBJ2-4, with 7 bases matching TRBD2. The CDR3 contains 15 residues. V shed 6 bases and J 2 bases; nucleotides not matched to a gene: 10. CDR1 and CDR2 from the germline V gene are DFQATT and SNEGSKA (reference sequence). The CDR3 coding sequence is TGCAGTGCAACCTTTGGGGGGGGAACCAAAAACATTCAGTACTTC. Its translation is CSATFGGGTKNIQYF.

This clonotype was counted ten times or more. The chain uses TRBV20-1 and TRBJ2-1; D may be TRBD2 (6 bases). Germline V gives CDR1 DFQATT, CDR2 SNEGSKA (reference sequence). Deletions cut 3 bases from V and 8 bases from J, with 20 bases between. There are 15 residues in the CDR3. The CDR3 loop reads CSASYGSPGADEQFF. CDR3 coding DNA: TGCAGTGCTAGCTACGGGAGCCCCGGGGCGGATGAGCAGTTCTTC.

In this sample, this clonotype turned up many times. The V gene is TRBV12-3 or TRBV12-4, the J gene TRBJ2-5; D perhaps matches TRBD2 (7 bases). The CDR3 spans 14 residues. Between the trimmed V and J ends, which lost 4 bases and 2 bases, there was a span of 11 bases. The CDR3 reads CASSSGRGQETQYF. The DNA of the CDR3 is TGTGCCAGCAGTTCGGGGAGGGGGCAAGAGACCCAGTACTTC.

This clonotype was counted only a few times. This chain connects TRBV20-1 to TRBJ2-7; 8 positions match TRBD1. Per germline, CDR1 DFQATT and CDR2 SNEGSKA (reference sequence). The V gene end was trimmed by 3 bases and the J gene end by 0 bases; junction bases not matched to a gene: 13. The CDR3 length is 17 residues. The CDR3 coding sequence is TGCAGTGCTAGGGAAGACAGGGGTTGGTATCCCTCCTACGAGCAGTACTTC. Encoded protein: CSAREDRGWYPSYEQYF.

This chain joins TRBV20-1 and TRBJ2-2; the match to TRBD1 covers 9 bases. The germline V gene encodes CDR1 DFQATT and CDR2 SNEGSKA (reference sequence). CDR3 length: 14 amino acids. Unmatched junction bases numbered 8, after V lost 6 bases and J lost 6 bases. The CDR3: CSAQSGTGPGELFF. The CDR3 nucleotides are TGCAGTGCACAGTCCGGGACAGGGCCCGGGGAGCTGTTTTTT.

The chain has TRBV4-3 and TRBJ2-1; D call uncertain. V was cut by 0 bases and J by 5 bases, with 8 bases left in between. This CDR3 has 14 amino acids. Germline CDR1 and CDR2: LGHNA and YSLEER. This CDR3 reads CASSQEPHNNEQFF. CDR3 DNA: TGCGCCAGCAGCCAAGAACCGCATAACAATGAGCAGTTCTTC.

Points on this clonotype: The junction differs from germline at one of its ends, possibly a read error. The CDR3 nucleotides are TGCAGTGCTATGGGGATACCGGGGGCCCTCGATTCCTCCGAGCAGTACTTC. It codes for CSAMGIPGALDSSEQYF. V is TRBV20-1 and J is TRBJ2-7; perhaps D is TRBD1 or TRBD2 (6 bases each). This CDR3 is 17 amino acids long. In germline, CDR1 is DFQATT, CDR2 SNEGSKA (reference sequence).

This clonotype has ten or more counts. The CDR3 DNA sequence: TGTGCCAGCAGTCTTGACAGGAGTACGAACACTGAAGCTTTCTTT. Its protein is CASSLDRSTNTEAFF. The chain combines TRBV2 with TRBJ1-1, with D perhaps matching TRBD1 (6 bases). CDR1 and CDR2 from the germline V gene are SNHLY and FYNNEI. Trimming cost V 5 bases and J 1 base, with 14 bases left between them. CDR3 size: 15 residues.

This clonotype has more than one count but fewer than ten. The gene calls are TRBV5-4 and TRBJ1-1; D not certain. V was clipped by 2 bases and J by 1 base, with 12 bases between them. The CDR3 contains 15 residues. Germline values: CDR1 SGHNT, CDR2 YYREEE (reference sequence). The CDR3 DNA is TGTGCCAGCAGCTTAGGTGGGAGTAGGAACACTGAAGCTTTCTTT. This gives the protein CASSLGGSRNTEAFF.

The chain is built from TRBV27 and TRBJ1-5; 7 nucleotides line up with TRBD1. The germline gives CDR1 MNHEY, CDR2 SMNVEV (reference sequence). The CDR3 is 15 residues long. V gave up 3 bases and J gave up 1 base; unmatched junction bases: 3. In DNA, the CDR3 is TGTGCCAGCAGTTTGACAGGGAGAAGCAATCAGCCCCAGCATTTT. Protein product: CASSLTGRSNQPQHF.

This clonotype appeared a single time. Because the CDR3 is missing its conserved closing phenylalanine or tryptophan, this is likely a read error. It is unclear where the CDR3 begins or ends on the DNA, so no DNA is shown, and the CDR3 is as TCRdb lists it. The chain uses TRBV28 and TRBJ1-5. Germline V gives CDR1 MDHEN, CDR2 SYDVKM. A total of 16 residues make up the CDR3, ends included. The CDR3 region is CASKSGSNSNQPQHFG.

DNA for the CDR3: TGTACTTCTGTAAACATTCAGTACTTC. Translation: CTSVNIQYF. The chain couples TRBV12-3 or TRBV12-4 to TRBJ2-4; D gene ambiguous. The CDR3 runs 9 residues.

V gene TRBV14 combines with J gene TRBJ2-7; the D gene is possibly TRBD1 (6 bases). Looked up from germline, CDR1 is SGHDN and CDR2 is FVKESK. This CDR3 contains 15 residues. Deletions cut 3 bases from V and 3 bases from J, with 15 bases between. Written as DNA, the CDR3 is TGTGCCAGCAGCCAGCTCCGGGACACCTACTACGAGCAGTACTTC. Amino acids: CASSQLRDTYYEQYF.

The chain's CDR3 is CASTGTGLNSPLHF. The DNA of the CDR3 is TGCGCCAGCACCGGAACAGGTCTCAATTCACCCCTCCACTTT. This chain links TRBV10-2 with TRBJ1-6; a possible D gene is TRBD1 (5 bases). This CDR3 is 14 amino acids long. The germline gives CDR1 WSHSY, CDR2 SAAADI. V lost 7 bases to trimming and J lost 7 bases, with 14 bases between them.

The rearrangement links TRBV5-6 to TRBJ1-2, with 10 bases fitting TRBD1. The CDR3 is 15 amino acids. In germline, CDR1 is SGHDT, CDR2 YYEEEE. V shed 1 base, J shed 5 bases, and the junction held 5 bases outside the gene matches. The CDR3 nucleotides are TGTGCCAGCAGCTTGTTTCGGACAGGGGGATATGGCTACACCTTC. Protein sequence: CASSLFRTGGYGYTF.

This clonotype turned up a few times. A clone one base away is much larger, so this may be a read error. The chain combines TRBV5-6 with TRBJ2-4; no definite D call. The germline gives CDR1 SGHDT, CDR2 YYEEEE. Trimming removed 6 bases from V and 7 bases from J, with 14 bases in between. The CDR3 totals 13 residues. CDR3 region: CASNLSAVNIQYF. The CDR3 nucleotides are TGTGCCAGCAACTTATCGGCAGTCAACATTCAGTACTTC.

The sample holds many counts of this clonotype. Here the CDR3 reads CASSRTRGSYEQYF. DNA for the CDR3: TGTGCCAGCAGCCGGACCAGGGGCTCCTACGAGCAGTACTTC. The chain combines TRBV6-1 with TRBJ2-7; a possible D gene is TRBD1 (6 bases). V lost 6 bases to trimming and J lost 0 bases, with 12 bases between them. This CDR3 comprises 14 residues. Germline values: CDR1 MNHNS, CDR2 SASEGT.

V is TRBV6-1 and J is TRBJ2-7; no clear D. Germline V gene sequence: CDR1 MNHNS, CDR2 SASEGT. V was clipped by 5 bases and J by 2 bases, with 13 bases between them. This CDR3 contains 14 residues. The CDR3 coding sequence is TGTGCCAGCAGTACAGAAAACCCGACCTACGAGCAGTACTTC. Protein sequence: CASSTENPTYEQYF.

This clonotype occurred many times. The rearrangement links TRBV5-1 to TRBJ2-5; 8 positions agree with TRBD1. Germline CDR1 is SGHRS and CDR2 is YFSETQ. Trimming took 4 bases from V and 5 from J; bases not matched to a gene: 10. The CDR3 consists of 15 residues. CDR3 DNA sequence: TGCGCCAGCAGCACCTGGACAGGGCCTGGGGAGACCCAGTACTTC. Translation gives CASSTWTGPGETQYF. The full variable domain, its missing parts supplied by reference TRBV5-1 and TRBJ2-5, is KAGVTQTPRYLIKTRGQQVTLSCSPISGHRSVSWYQQTPGQGLQFLFEYFSETQRNKGNFPGRFSGRQFSNSRSEMNVSTLELGDSALYLCASSTWTGPGETQYFGPGTRLLVL.

This clonotype was seen at least ten times. The rearrangement joins TRBV5-1 to TRBJ1-6; TRBD1 is a possible D gene (6 bases). The ends were cut back, 4 bases at V and 5 bases at J, with 16 bases in the middle. The CDR3 length is 16 residues. Germline CDR1 reads SGHRS; CDR2 reads YFSETQ. Here the CDR3 reads CASSGALQGDNSPLHF. CDR3 nucleotide sequence: TGCGCCAGCAGCGGGGCTCTACAGGGAGATAATTCACCCCTCCACTTT. The full variable domain, rest sourced from reference TRBV5-1 and TRBJ1-6, is KAGVTQTPRYLIKTRGQQVTLSCSPISGHRSVSWYQQTPGQGLQFLFEYFSETQRNKGNFPGRFSGRQFSNSRSEMNVSTLELGDSALYLCASSGALQGDNSPLHFGNGTRLTVT.

This clonotype was counted ten times or more. The chain combines TRBV9 with TRBJ2-7, with 7 bases fitting TRBD1. The CDR3 is 14 residues long. The germline V gene encodes CDR1 SGDLS and CDR2 YYNGEE. With V trimmed by 4 bases and J by 1 base, 5 bases remained unmatched. The CDR3 loop is CASSPGQASYEQYF. The CDR3 coding sequence is TGTGCCAGCAGCCCCGGACAGGCTTCCTACGAGCAGTACTTC.

This clonotype was seen many times. The chain employs TRBV5-4 and TRBJ2-1; D may be TRBD1 or TRBD2 (6 bases each). The CDR3 is made up of 14 amino acids. V was clipped by 6 bases and J by 8 bases, with 18 bases between them. The germline V gene encodes CDR1 SGHNT and CDR2 YYREEE (reference sequence). The CDR3 DNA is TGTGCCAGCACCTCGGGGGCGCTTGGTGATGAGCAGTTCTTC. Translated: CASTSGALGDEQFF.

In its sample, this clonotype was seen many times. The chain carries TRBV5-6 and TRBJ2-1; tentative D call: TRBD1 (6 bases). In germline, CDR1 is SGHDT, CDR2 YYEEEE. This CDR3 spans 16 amino acids. Trimming shortened V by 4 bases and J by 4 bases, and 18 bases separated the two germline ends. CDR3: CASSILQGGYYNEQFF. In nucleotides, the CDR3 is TGTGCCAGCAGCATACTACAGGGTGGGTATTACAATGAGCAGTTCTTC.

This clonotype was counted only a few times. The chain couples TRBV20-1 to TRBJ2-5; 9 bases line up with TRBD2. The CDR3 runs to 15 residues. Germline V CDR1 and CDR2: DFQATT, SNEGSKA (reference sequence). Trimming took 3 bases from V and 5 from J; bases not matched to a gene: 10. This chain's CDR3 is CSASWGGGARETQYF. The CDR3 bases are TGCAGTGCTAGTTGGGGCGGGGGGGCCAGGGAGACCCAGTACTTC.

Judged by abundance, this clonotype is medium-sized. J is TRBJ2-1 and V is TRBV12-3 or TRBV12-4; D possibly corresponds to TRBD1 (6 bases). V lost 6 bases to trimming and J lost 4 bases, with 16 bases between them. The CDR3 extends over 15 amino acids. The CDR3 loop reads CASSDRRGAYNEQFF. Written as DNA, the CDR3 is TGTGCCAGCAGCGATCGCAGGGGCGCTTACAATGAGCAGTTCTTC.

This clonotype was seen repeatedly, ten times or more. The chain recombines TRBV11-2 with TRBJ2-1; 11 bases fit TRBD1. Germline-derived CDR1 and CDR2 are SGHAT and FQNNGV. The V gene end was trimmed by 8 bases and the J gene end by 4 bases; junction bases not matched to a gene: 1. The CDR3 contains 13 residues. CDR3 residues: CASRDRGYNEQFF. The CDR3 nucleotides read TGTGCCAGCCGGGACAGGGGGTACAATGAGCAGTTCTTC.

V is TRBV5-1 and J is TRBJ2-3; D unclear. V was clipped by 5 bases and J by 0 bases, with 10 bases between them. The CDR3 consists of 14 residues. CDR1 and CDR2 from the germline V gene are SGHRS and YFSETQ. The DNA of the CDR3 is TGCGCCAGCAGAGTTGTCAGTAGCACAGATACGCAGTATTTT. Its protein product is CASRVVSSTDTQYF.

A few counts support this clonotype. Here the CDR3 reads CASSTDRVRDEQFF. CDR3 in DNA: TGTGCCAGCAGTACCGACAGGGTAAGAGATGAGCAGTTCTTC. J is TRBJ2-1 and V is TRBV12-3 or TRBV12-4, with 7 bases that match TRBD1. Unmatched junction bases numbered 9, after V lost 5 bases and J lost 8 bases. The CDR3 runs to 14 residues.